This T cell receptor (beta chain) was profiled in a study of blood T cell repertoires in COVID-19. Whole-study context: Researchers got acute and convalescent COVID-19 samples from the United States, Italy and Spain. T cells, B-cell-depleted T cells, or PBMCs supplied cDNA or gDNA.

The germline V gene encodes CDR1 MRHNA and CDR2 SNTAGT. The CDR3 is made up of 14 amino acids. V was cut by 4 bases and J by 6 bases, with 16 bases left in between. As processed by the authors: Counts of nucleated cells, estimated from reference gene primer amplification, were obtained. The protocol was immunoSEQ multiplex PCR, while the TCRdb copy is restricted to in-frame clones and leaves out a portion. That table is the source of V, J and clone size, and D and trimming were worked out from the DNA. The table shows around 250,000 clones, with about 83% occurring only once. This sequence originates from a woman between 35 and 50 years old who had recovered from COVID-19. The chain links TRBV6-4 to TRBJ2-7; D is perhaps TRBD1 (6 bases). Sequencing was performed on peripheral blood. The CDR3 nucleotides are TGTGCCAGCAGTGTTGCACCAGGGGCGGGCGAGCAGTACTTC. Translated, it gives CASSVAPGAGEQYF.